What follows is one T cell receptor beta chain and its context. Antigen unknown. This sample was included in a study of cytomegalovirus exposure and HLA in healthy donors. Whole-study results and caveats: A later analysis linked a missense variant in DCLRE1C to the trimming of TCR beta V and J genes. Usually a TCR sequence was rare, but some public TCRs were found in many donors.

The CDR3 sequence is 15 residues long. Germline loops: CDR1 SNHLY, CDR2 FYNNEI. Losses at the gene ends were 4 bases for V and 2 bases for J; bases not matched to a gene: 1. 13 Jbeta primers and 60 Vbeta primers were used for the PCR. Here immunoSEQ multiplex PCR was the method, and the copy in TCRdb shows in-frame clones only, minus some. The repertoire has roughly 110,000 clones, roughly two thirds of them found once; the top ten carry approximately 2.8%. The V gene is TRBV2, the J gene TRBJ2-2; 10 positions match TRBD2. This receptor was taken from a female donor in good health and CMV-seronegative. Sequenced: PBMCs. CDR3 residues: CASSGTSGNTGELFF. The DNA of the CDR3 is TGTGCCAGCAGTGGGACTAGCGGAAACACCGGGGAGCTGTTTTTT.